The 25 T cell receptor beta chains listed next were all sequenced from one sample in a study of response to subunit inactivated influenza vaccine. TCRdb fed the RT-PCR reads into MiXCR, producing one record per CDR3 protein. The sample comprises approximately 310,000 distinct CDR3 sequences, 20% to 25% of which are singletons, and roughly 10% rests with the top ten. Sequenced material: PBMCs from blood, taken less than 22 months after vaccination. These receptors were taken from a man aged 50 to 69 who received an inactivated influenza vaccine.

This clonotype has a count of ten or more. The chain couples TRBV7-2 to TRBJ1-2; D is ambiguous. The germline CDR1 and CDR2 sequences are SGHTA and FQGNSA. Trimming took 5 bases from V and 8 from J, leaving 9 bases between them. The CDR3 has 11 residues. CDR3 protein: CASSPTLGYTF. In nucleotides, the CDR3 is TGTGCCAGCAGCCCCACGCTCGGCTACACCTTC.

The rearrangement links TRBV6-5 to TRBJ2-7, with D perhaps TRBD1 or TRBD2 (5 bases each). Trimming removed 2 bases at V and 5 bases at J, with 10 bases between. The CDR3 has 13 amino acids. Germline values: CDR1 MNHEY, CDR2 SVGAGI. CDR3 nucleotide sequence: TGTGCCAGCAGTTACGGGGGATTTGACGAGCAGTACTTC. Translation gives CASSYGGFDEQYF.

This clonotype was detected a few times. The chain's CDR3 is CASTGGRNTEAFF. The CDR3 coding sequence is TGTGCCAGCACTGGCGGGAGGAACACTGAAGCTTTCTTT. This chain uses TRBV2 with TRBJ1-1; no definite D call. Trimming took 7 bases from V and 1 from J, leaving 10 bases between them. CDR1 and CDR2 (germline): SNHLY, FYNNEI. There are 13 residues in the CDR3.

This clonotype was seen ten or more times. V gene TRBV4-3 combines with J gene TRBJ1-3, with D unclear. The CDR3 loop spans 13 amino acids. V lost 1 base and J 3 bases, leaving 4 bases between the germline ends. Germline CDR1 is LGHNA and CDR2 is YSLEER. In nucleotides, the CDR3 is TGCGCCAGCAGCCAAGGAGTTGGAAACACCATATATTTT. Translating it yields CASSQGVGNTIYF.

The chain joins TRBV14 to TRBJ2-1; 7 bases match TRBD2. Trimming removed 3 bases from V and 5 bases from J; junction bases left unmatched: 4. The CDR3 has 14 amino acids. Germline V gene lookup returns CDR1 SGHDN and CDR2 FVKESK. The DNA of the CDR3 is TGTGCCAGCAGCCAGGCGGGAGCCAACAATGAGCAGTTCTTC. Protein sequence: CASSQAGANNEQFF.

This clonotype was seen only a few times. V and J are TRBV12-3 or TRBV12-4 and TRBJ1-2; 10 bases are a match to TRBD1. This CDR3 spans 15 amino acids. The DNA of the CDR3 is TGTACTGTCGCGACAGGGGGCAGGAGAAACTATGGCTACACCTTC. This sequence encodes CTVATGGRRNYGYTF.

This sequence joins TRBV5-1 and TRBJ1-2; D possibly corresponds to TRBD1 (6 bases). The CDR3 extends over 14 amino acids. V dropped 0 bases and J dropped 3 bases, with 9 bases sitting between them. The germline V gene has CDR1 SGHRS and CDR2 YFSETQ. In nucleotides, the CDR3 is TGCGCCAGCAGCTTGGCGGACAGCCACTATGGCTACACCTTC. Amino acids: CASSLADSHYGYTF. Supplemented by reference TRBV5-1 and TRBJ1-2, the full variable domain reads KAGVTQTPRYLIKTRGQQVTLSCSPISGHRSVSWYQQTPGQGLQFLFEYFSETQRNKGNFPGRFSGRQFSNSRSEMNVSTLELGDSALYLCASSLADSHYGYTFGSGTRLTVV.

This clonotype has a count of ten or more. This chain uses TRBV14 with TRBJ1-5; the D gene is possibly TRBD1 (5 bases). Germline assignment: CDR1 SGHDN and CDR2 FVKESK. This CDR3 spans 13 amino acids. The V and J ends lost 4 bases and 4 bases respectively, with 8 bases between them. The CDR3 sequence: CASSLGPNQPQHF. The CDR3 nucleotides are TGTGCCAGCAGCCTGGGACCAAATCAGCCCCAGCATTTT. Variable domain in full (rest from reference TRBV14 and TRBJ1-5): EAGVTQFPSHSVIEKGQTVTLRCDPISGHDNLYWYRRVMGKEIKFLLHFVKESKQDESGMPNNRFLAERTGGTYSTLKVQPAELEDSGVYFCASSLGPNQPQHFGDGTRLSIL.

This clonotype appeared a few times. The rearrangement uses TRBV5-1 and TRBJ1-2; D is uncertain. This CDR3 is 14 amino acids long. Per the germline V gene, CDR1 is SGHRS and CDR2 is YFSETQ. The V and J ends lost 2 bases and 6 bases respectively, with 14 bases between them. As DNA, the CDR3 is TGCGCCAGCAGCTTTGAGACGAGCGTACATGGCTACACCTTC. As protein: CASSFETSVHGYTF.

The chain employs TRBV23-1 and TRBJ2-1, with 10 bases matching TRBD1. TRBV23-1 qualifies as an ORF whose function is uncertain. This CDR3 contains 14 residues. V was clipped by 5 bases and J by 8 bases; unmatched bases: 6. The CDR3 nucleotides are TGCGCCAGCAGTGCAGGGGACAGGGGACATGAGCAGTTCTTC. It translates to CASSAGDRGHEQFF.

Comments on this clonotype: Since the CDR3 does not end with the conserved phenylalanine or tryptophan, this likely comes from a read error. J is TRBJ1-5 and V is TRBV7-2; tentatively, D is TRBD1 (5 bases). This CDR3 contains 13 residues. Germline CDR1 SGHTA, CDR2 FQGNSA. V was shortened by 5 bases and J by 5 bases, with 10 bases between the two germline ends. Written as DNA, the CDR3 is TGTGCCAGCAGCGGAGACAGAGATCAGCCCCAGCATTAT. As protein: CASSGDRDQPQHY.

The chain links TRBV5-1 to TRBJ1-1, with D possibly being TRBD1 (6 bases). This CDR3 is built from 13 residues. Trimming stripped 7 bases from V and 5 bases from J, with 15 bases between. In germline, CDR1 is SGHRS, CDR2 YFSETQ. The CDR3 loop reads CASAGEKGTEAFF. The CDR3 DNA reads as TGCGCCAGCGCAGGGGAAAAGGGGACTGAAGCTTTCTTT.

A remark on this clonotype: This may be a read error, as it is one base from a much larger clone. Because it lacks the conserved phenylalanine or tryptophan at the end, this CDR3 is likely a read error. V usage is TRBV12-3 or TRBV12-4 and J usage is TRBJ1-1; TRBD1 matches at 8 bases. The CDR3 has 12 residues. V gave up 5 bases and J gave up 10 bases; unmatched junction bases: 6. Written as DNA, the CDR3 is TGTGCCAGCAGTCCCGGACAGGGAAGAGCTTTCCTT. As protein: CASSPGQGRAFL.

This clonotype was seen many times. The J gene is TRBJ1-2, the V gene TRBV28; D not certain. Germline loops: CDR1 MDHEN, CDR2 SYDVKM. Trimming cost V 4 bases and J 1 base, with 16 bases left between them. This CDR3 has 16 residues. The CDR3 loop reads CASSYTQTEDNYGYTF. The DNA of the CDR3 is TGTGCCAGCAGTTACACCCAAACGGAAGATAACTATGGCTACACCTTC.

The CDR3 loop is CASSSVQGGPLSLGNTIYF. In DNA, the CDR3 is TGTGCCAGCAGTTCGGTACAGGGAGGCCCCCTGTCTCTAGGAAACACCATATATTTT. J is TRBJ1-3 and V is TRBV12-3 or TRBV12-4; D may be TRBD1 (6 bases). The CDR3 covers 19 residues. Between the trimmed V and J ends, which lost 4 bases and 4 bases, there was a span of 26 bases.

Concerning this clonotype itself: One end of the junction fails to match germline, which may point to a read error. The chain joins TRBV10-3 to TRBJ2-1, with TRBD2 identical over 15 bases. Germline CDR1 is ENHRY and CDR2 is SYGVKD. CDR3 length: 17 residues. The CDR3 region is CAISKGLAGGSYYEQFF. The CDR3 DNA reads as TGTGCCATCAGCAAGGGACTAGCGGGGGGCTCCTACTATGAGCAGTTCTTC.

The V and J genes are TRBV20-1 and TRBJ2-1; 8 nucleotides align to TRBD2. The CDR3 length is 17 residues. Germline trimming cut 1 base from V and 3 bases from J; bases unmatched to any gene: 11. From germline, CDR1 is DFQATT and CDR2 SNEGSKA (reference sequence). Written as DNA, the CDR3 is TGCAGTGCTAGAGTCCCCAAGGAAGCGGGGGTCTACAATGAGCAGTTCTTC. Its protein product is CSARVPKEAGVYNEQFF.

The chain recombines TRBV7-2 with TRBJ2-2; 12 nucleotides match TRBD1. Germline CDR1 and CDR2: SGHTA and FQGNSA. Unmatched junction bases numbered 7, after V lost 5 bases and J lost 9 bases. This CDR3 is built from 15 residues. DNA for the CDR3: TGTGCCAGCAGCCCGGGGGGACAGGGGGCAAGGGAGCTGTTTTTT. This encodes CASSPGGQGARELFF.

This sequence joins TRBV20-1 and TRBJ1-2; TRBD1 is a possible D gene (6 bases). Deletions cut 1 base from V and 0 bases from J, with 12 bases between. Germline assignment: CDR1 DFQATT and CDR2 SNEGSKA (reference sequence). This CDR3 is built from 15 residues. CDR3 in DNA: TGCAGTGCTAGAGGCGCCGGGGGCGCTAACTATGGCTACACCTTC. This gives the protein CSARGAGGANYGYTF.

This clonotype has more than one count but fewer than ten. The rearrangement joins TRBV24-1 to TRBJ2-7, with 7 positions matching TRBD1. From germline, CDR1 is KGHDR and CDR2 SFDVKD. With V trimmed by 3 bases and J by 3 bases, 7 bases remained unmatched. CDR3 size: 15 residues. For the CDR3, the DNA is TGTGCCACCAGTGATCCGGGACAGTCGAGCTACGAGCAGTACTTC. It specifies CATSDPGQSSYEQYF.

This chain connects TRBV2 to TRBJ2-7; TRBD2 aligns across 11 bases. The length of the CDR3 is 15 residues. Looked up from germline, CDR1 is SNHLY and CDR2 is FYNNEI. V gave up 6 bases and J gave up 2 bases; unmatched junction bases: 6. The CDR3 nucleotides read TGTGCCAGCAGCACGACTAGCGGGGTAACCTACGAGCAGTACTTC. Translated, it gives CASSTTSGVTYEQYF.

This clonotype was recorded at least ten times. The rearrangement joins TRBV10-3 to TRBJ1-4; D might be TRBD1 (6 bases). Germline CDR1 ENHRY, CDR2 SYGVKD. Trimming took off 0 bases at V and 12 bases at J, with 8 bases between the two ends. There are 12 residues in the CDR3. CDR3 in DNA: TGTGCCATCAGTGAGTCACAGGGCCAACTGTTTTTT. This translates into CAISESQGQLFF.

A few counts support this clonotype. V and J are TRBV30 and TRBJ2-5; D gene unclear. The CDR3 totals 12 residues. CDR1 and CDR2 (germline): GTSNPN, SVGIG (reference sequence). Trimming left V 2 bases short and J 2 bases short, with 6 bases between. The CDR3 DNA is TGTGCCTGGAGTCCAGAACAAGAGACCCAGTACTTC. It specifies CAWSPEQETQYF.

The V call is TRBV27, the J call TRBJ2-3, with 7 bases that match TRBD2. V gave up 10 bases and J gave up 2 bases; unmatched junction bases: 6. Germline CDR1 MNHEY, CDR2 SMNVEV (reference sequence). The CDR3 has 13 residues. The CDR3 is CATMGGVTDTQYF. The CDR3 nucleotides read TGTGCCACCATGGGGGGGGTCACAGATACGCAGTATTTT.

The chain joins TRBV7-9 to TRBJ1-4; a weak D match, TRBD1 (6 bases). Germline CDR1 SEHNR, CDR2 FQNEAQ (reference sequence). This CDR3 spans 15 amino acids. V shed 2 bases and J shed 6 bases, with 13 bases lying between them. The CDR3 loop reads CASSLKGQGHEKLFF. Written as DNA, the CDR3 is TGTGCCAGCAGCTTAAAGGGGCAGGGGCATGAAAAACTGTTTTTT.